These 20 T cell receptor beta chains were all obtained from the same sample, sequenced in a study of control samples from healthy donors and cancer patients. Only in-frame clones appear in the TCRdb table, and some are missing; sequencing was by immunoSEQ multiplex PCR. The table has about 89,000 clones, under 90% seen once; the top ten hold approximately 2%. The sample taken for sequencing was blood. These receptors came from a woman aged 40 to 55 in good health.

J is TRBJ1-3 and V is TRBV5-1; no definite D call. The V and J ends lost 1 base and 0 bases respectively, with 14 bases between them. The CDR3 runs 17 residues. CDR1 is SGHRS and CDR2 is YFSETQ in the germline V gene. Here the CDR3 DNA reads TGCGCCAGCAGCTTGAAAACAATCGGCCTCTCTGGAAACACCATATATTTT. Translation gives CASSLKTIGLSGNTIYF.

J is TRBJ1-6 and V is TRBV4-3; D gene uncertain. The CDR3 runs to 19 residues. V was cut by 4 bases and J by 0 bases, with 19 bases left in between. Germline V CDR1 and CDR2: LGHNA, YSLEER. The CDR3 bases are TGCGCCAGCAGCCGCTCATTAGCCAGAGCGAGCTCCTATAATTCACCCCTCCACTTT. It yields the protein CASSRSLARASSYNSPLHF.

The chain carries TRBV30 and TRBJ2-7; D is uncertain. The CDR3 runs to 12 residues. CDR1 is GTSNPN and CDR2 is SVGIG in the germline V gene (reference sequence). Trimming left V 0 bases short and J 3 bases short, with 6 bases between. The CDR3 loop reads CAWSVGLYEQYF. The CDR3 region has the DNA TGTGCCTGGAGTGTAGGTCTCTACGAGCAGTACTTC.

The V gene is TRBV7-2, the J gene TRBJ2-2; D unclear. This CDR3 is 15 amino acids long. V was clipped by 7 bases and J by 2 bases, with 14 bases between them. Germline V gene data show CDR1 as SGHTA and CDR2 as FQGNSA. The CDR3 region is CASTWSPRNTGELFF. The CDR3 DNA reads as TGTGCCAGCACCTGGAGTCCCAGAAACACCGGGGAGCTGTTTTTT.

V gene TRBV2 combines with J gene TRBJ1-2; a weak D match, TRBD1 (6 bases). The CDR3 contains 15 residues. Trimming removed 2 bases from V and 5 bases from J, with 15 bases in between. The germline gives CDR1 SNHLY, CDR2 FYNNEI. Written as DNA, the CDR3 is TGTGCCAGCAGTGAAAGTGGGGGGCGAGGATATGGCTACACCTTC. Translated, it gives CASSESGGRGYGYTF. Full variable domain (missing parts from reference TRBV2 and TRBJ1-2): EPEVTQTPSHQVTQMGQEVILRCVPISNHLYFYWYRQILGQKVEFLVSFYNNEISEKSEIFDDQFSVERPDGSNFTLKIRSTKLEDSAMYFCASSESGGRGYGYTFGSGTRLTVV.

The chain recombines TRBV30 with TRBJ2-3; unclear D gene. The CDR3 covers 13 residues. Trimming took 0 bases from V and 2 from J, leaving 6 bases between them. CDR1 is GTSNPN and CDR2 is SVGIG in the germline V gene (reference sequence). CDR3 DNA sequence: TGTGCCTGGAGTGTACCTCCCACAGATACGCAGTATTTT. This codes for CAWSVPPTDTQYF.

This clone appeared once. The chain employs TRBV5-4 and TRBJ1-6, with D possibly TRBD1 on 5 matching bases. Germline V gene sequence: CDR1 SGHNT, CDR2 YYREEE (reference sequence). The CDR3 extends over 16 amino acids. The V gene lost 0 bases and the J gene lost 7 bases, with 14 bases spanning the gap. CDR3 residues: CASSLAGAARNSPLHF. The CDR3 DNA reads TGTGCCAGCAGCTTGGCTGGGGCAGCCCGCAATTCACCCCTCCACTTT.

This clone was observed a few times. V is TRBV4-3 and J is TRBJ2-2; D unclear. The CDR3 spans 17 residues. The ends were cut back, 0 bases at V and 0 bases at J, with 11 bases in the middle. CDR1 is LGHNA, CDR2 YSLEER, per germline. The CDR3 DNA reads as TGCGCCAGCAGCCAAGATCGCCAAGCCGCGAACACCGGGGAGCTGTTTTTT. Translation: CASSQDRQAANTGELFF.

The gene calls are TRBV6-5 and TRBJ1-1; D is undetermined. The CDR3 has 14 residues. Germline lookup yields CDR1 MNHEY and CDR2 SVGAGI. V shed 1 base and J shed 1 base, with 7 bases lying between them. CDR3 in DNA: TGTGCCAGCAGTTACTTCCCGGGGAACACTGAAGCTTTCTTT. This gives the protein CASSYFPGNTEAFF.

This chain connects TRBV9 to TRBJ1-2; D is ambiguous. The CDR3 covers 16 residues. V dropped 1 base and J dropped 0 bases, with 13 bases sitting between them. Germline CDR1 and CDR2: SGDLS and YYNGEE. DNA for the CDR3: TGTGCCAGCAGCGTACACATAGGTGATACTAACTATGGCTACACCTTC. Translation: CASSVHIGDTNYGYTF.

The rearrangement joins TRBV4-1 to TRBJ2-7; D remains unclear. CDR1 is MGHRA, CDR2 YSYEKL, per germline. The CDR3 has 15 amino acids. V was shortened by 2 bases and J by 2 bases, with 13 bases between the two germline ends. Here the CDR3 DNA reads TGCGCCAGCAGCCAAAGGTGGGATAGGACCTACGAGCAGTACTTC. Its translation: CASSQRWDRTYEQYF.

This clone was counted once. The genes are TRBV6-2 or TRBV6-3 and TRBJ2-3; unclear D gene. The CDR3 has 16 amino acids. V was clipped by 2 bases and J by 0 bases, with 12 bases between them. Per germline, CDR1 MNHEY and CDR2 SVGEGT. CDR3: CASSYERILSTDTQYF. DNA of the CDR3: TGTGCCAGCAGTTACGAACGGATCCTGAGCACAGATACGCAGTATTTT.

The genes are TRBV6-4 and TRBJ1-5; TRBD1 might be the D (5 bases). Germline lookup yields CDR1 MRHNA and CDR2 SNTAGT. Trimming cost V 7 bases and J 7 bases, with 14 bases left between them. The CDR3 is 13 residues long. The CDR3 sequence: CASMSRAGQPQHF. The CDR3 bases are TGTGCCAGCATGAGCAGGGCAGGACAGCCCCAGCATTTT.

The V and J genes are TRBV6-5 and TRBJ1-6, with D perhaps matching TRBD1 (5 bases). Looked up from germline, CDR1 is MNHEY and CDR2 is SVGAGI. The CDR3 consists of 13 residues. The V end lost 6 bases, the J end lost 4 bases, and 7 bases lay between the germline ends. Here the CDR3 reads CASRGVYNSPLHF. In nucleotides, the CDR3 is TGTGCCAGCAGGGGGGTTTATAATTCACCCCTCCACTTT.

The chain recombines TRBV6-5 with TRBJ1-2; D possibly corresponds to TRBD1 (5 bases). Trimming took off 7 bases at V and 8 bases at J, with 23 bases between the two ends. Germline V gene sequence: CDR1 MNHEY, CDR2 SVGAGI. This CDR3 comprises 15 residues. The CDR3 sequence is CASIPAGGKRGGYTF. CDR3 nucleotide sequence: TGTGCCAGCATCCCCGCGGGGGGGAAAAGAGGCGGCTACACCTTC.

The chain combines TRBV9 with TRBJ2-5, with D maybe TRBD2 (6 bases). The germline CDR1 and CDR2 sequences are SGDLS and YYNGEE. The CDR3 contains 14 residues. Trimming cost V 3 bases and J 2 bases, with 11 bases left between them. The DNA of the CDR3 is TGTGCCAGCAGCGCGGGGACTGCTCAAGAGACCCAGTACTTC. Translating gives CASSAGTAQETQYF.

The CDR3 region is CASSLGRQGGTYEQYF. The CDR3 coding sequence is TGTGCCAGCAGCTTGGGTCGACAGGGTGGGACCTACGAGCAGTACTTC. The chain combines TRBV5-4 with TRBJ2-7; 7 bases line up with TRBD1. The CDR3 totals 16 residues. In germline, CDR1 is SGHNT, CDR2 YYREEE (reference sequence). The J segment lost 2 bases and the V segment lost 0 bases, leaving 8 bases of the junction unmatched.

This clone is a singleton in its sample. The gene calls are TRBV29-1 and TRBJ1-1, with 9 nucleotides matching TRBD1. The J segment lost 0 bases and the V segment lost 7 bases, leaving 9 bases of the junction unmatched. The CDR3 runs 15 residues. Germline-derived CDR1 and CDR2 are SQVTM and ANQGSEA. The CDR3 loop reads CSGAGTGLMNTEAFF. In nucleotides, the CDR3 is TGCAGCGGAGCCGGGACAGGGCTCATGAACACTGAAGCTTTCTTT. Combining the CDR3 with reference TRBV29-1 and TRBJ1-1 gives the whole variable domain SAVISQKPSRDICQRGTSLTIQCQVDSQVTMMFWYRQQPGQSLTLIATANQGSEATYESGFVIDKFPISRPNLTFSTLTVSNMSPEDSSIYLCSGAGTGLMNTEAFFGQGTRLTVV.

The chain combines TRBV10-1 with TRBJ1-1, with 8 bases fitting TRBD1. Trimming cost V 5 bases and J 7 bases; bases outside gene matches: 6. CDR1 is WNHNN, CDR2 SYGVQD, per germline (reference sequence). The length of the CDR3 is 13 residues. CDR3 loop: CASSYGQGGEAFF. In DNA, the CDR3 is TGCGCCAGCAGTTACGGACAGGGCGGTGAAGCTTTCTTT.

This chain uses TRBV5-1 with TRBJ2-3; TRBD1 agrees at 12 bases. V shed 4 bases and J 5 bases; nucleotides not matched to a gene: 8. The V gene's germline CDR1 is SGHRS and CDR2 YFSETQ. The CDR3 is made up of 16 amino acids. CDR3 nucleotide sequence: TGCGCCAGCAGCCGACAGGGACAGGGGGCAGGAGATACGCAGTATTTT. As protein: CASSRQGQGAGDTQYF.